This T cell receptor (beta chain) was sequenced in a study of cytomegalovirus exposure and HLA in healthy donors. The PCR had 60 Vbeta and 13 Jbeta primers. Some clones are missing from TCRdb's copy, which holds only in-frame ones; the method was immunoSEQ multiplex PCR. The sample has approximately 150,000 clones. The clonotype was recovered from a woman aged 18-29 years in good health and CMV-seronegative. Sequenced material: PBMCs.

This CDR3 reads CASSDNPGTSGFNEQFF. The CDR3 nucleotides are TGTGCCAGCAGTGACAACCCCGGGACTAGCGGATTCAATGAGCAGTTCTTC. V and J are TRBV6-4 and TRBJ2-1; the match to TRBD2 covers 11 bases. This CDR3 region has 17 residues. Germline CDR1 MRHNA, CDR2 SNTAGT. The junction had 9 bases not matched to a gene; V was cut back by 2 bases and J by 6 bases.